Reported below is one T cell receptor (beta chain). The antigen is not known. It was with 60 Vbeta and 13 Jbeta primers that the PCR ran. Here immunoSEQ multiplex PCR was the method, and the copy in TCRdb shows in-frame clones only, minus some. The table includes fewer than 200,000 clones, roughly 80% detected once. The CDR3 consists of 13 residues. In germline, CDR1 is SEHNR, CDR2 FQNEAQ (reference sequence). Trimming stripped 11 bases from V and 0 bases from J, with 13 bases between. The record originates from a study of cytomegalovirus exposure and HLA in healthy donors. Study context: Across 350 to 500 genotyped donors, roughly 85% landed in the Caucasian-associated ancestry cluster. Study results and caveats: Rare TCR sequences predominated, though certain public TCRs were found in many donors. Most of the CMV-associated TCR beta chains (in a later analysis) appeared to be HLA-restricted. Later on, an analysis found that several of the most significant clusters appeared to be linked to common viral pathogens, which included parvovirus B19.

The material sequenced was PBMCs. The receptor was derived from a man aged 35 to 55 in good health and CMV-seronegative. V is TRBV7-9 and J is TRBJ1-1; D is possibly TRBD1 (5 bases). CDR3 sequence reads: CASQIGVNTEAFF. CDR3 coding DNA: TGTGCCTCCCAAATAGGGGTGAACACTGAAGCTTTCTTT. Full variable domain (rest looked up from reference TRBV7-9 and TRBJ1-1): DTGVSQNPRHKITKRGQNVTFRCDPISEHNRLYWYRQTLGQGPEFLTYFQNEAQLEKSRLLSDRFSAERPKGSFSTLEIQRTEQGDSAMYLCASQIGVNTEAFFGQGTRLTVV.